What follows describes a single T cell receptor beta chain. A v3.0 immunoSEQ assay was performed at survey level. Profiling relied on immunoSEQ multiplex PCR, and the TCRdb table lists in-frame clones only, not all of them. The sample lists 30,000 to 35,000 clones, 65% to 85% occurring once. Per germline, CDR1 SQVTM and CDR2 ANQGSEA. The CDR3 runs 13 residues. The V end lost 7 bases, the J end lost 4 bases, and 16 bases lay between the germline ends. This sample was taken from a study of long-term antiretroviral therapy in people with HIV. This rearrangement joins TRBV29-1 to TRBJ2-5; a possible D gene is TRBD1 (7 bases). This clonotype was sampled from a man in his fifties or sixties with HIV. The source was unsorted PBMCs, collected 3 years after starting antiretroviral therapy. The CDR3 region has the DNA TGCAGCGCGCTCAGGGGGGTGGGAGAGACCCAGTACTTC. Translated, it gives CSALRGVGETQYF.